The 29 T cell receptor beta chains given below trace back to one sample, sequenced in a study of CD8 T cells in ankylosing spondylitis. One entry per CDR3 protein, called by TCRdb with MiXCR from the 5' RACE reads. The sample has 310,000 or so distinct CDR3 sequences; over 15% are singletons. The sample comprised blood, either unsorted or a sorted T cell fraction (not recorded which). The receptor source for this set is a male donor with ankylosing spondylitis or in good health (not recorded which).

This clonotype has a handful of counts. The genes are TRBV4-2 and TRBJ2-3, with TRBD2 matching over 10 bases. The CDR3 length is 16 residues. Trimming cost V 1 base and J 1 base; bases outside gene matches: 2. CDR1 LGHNA and CDR2 YNFKEQ come from the germline V gene. The CDR3 nucleotides read TGTGCCAGCAGCCAAGGGGGGACTAGCGGCACAGATACGCAGTATTTT. The encoded protein is CASSQGGTSGTDTQYF.

The J gene is TRBJ2-2, the V gene TRBV5-1, with TRBD2 identical over 9 bases. The CDR3 contains 16 residues. The V gene end was trimmed by 0 bases and the J gene end by 4 bases; junction bases not matched to a gene: 4. CDR1 SGHRS and CDR2 YFSETQ come from the germline V gene. For the CDR3, the DNA is TGCGCCAGCAGCTTGGTGCGGACTAGCGCCACCGGGGAGCTGTTTTTT. This translates into CASSLVRTSATGELFF.

This clonotype has at least ten counts. The rearrangement links TRBV3-1 to TRBJ2-2; D remains unclear. The CDR3 extends over 17 amino acids. Looked up from germline, CDR1 is LGHDT and CDR2 is YNNKEL (reference sequence). V was clipped by 4 bases and J by 1 base, with 16 bases between them. CDR3 in DNA: TGTGCCAGCAGCCGGAGATCACAGAGCAAGAACACCGGGGAGCTGTTTTTT. It codes for CASSRRSQSKNTGELFF.

This clonotype was counted between two and nine times. J is TRBJ2-1 and V is TRBV6-5, with a weak D call TRBD1 (6 bases). Per germline, CDR1 MNHEY and CDR2 SVGAGI. Trimming removed 2 bases from V and 13 bases from J, with 18 bases in between. The CDR3 sequence is 14 residues long. Written as DNA, the CDR3 is TGTGCCAGCAGTTACCCCGACGCCACAGGGTATCAGTTCTTC. This sequence encodes CASSYPDATGYQFF.

This clonotype was seen a handful of times. The chain joins TRBV27 to TRBJ2-2, with a tentative D call TRBD1 (6 bases). V gave up 10 bases and J gave up 3 bases, with 9 bases separating them. CDR3 length: 12 amino acids. Germline CDR1 MNHEY, CDR2 SMNVEV (reference sequence). CDR3 protein: CATTGYTGELFF. CDR3 coding DNA: TGTGCCACGACAGGCTACACCGGGGAGCTGTTTTTT.

This sequence joins TRBV28 and TRBJ2-2; D is unresolved. Germline V gene sequence: CDR1 MDHEN, CDR2 SYDVKM. This CDR3 is built from 11 residues. V lost 4 bases to trimming and J lost 6 bases, with 3 bases between them. Here the CDR3 reads CASSSPGELFF. CDR3 in DNA: TGTGCCAGCAGTTCCCCCGGGGAGCTGTTTTTT.

V gene TRBV5-8 combines with J gene TRBJ2-3, with D tentatively TRBD1 or TRBD2 (5 bases each). The germline gives CDR1 SGHTS, CDR2 YDEGEE. The CDR3 has 15 amino acids. The V end lost 7 bases, the J end lost 3 bases, and 18 bases lay between the germline ends. The CDR3 DNA reads as TGTGCCAGCGTCAGATCAGGGAGAGGGACAGATACGCAGTATTTT. This encodes CASVRSGRGTDTQYF. Full variable domain (missing parts from reference TRBV5-8 and TRBJ2-3): EAGVTQSPTHLIKTRGQQATLRCSPISGHTSVYWYQQALGLGLQFLLWYDEGEERNRGNFPPRFSGRQFPNYSSELNVNALELEDSALYLCASVRSGRGTDTQYFGPGTRLTVL.

This clonotype was seen more than once but under ten times. The rearrangement uses TRBV20-1 and TRBJ2-7; 7 positions agree with TRBD2. The germline V gene has CDR1 DFQATT and CDR2 SNEGSKA (reference sequence). This CDR3 is 14 amino acids long. After removal of 2 bases from V and 2 bases from J, the junction contained 6 bases not matched to a gene. DNA for the CDR3: TGCAGTGCTAGACGTCTAGCGGCAACCTACGAGCAGTACGTC. Amino acid sequence: CSARRLAATYEQYV.

The rearrangement uses TRBV6-5 and TRBJ2-5; maybe TRBD1 (6 bases). This CDR3 region has 15 residues. The V end was cut by 2 bases, the J end by 1 base, with 11 bases between. Germline CDR1 is MNHEY and CDR2 is SVGAGI. The CDR3 DNA sequence: TGTGCCAGCAGTTACGGGACATCCGCCCAAGAGACCCAGTACTTC. The encoded protein is CASSYGTSAQETQYF.

This clonotype was seen many times. The chain couples TRBV3-1 to TRBJ2-1; 8 bases are shared with TRBD2. The CDR3 spans 13 residues. Germline CDR1 LGHDT, CDR2 YNNKEL (reference sequence). Trimming cost V 3 bases and J 10 bases; bases outside gene matches: 5. The CDR3 DNA is TGTGCCAGCAGCCAGGGGGGACTAGTCGAGCAGTTCTTC. It codes for CASSQGGLVEQFF.

The chain has TRBV5-1 and TRBJ1-1; 8 bases fit TRBD1. Germline V gene lookup returns CDR1 SGHRS and CDR2 YFSETQ. The CDR3 runs to 15 residues. V lost 2 bases and J lost 0; bases outside the gene matches: 3. In DNA form, the CDR3 reads TGCGCCAGCAGCTTACAGGGGGGGTTGAACACTGAAGCTTTCTTT. Its translation: CASSLQGGLNTEAFF.

This clonotype has a handful of counts. This rearrangement joins TRBV27 to TRBJ2-2; 15 bases agree with TRBD2. Trimming at V came to 6 bases and at J to 9 bases, leaving 14 bases not matched to a gene. The CDR3 consists of 18 residues. Germline V gene data show CDR1 as MNHEY and CDR2 as SMNVEV (reference sequence). The CDR3 sequence is CASSRDGLAGGNIRELFF. The CDR3 DNA follows: TGTGCCAGCAGCCGTGATGGACTAGCGGGGGGGAATATACGGGAGCTGTTTTTT.

The rearrangement joins TRBV5-5 to TRBJ1-5; TRBD1 aligns across 7 bases. The V and J ends lost 1 base and 6 bases, in that order; junction bases with no gene match: 7. Germline CDR1 reads SGHKS; CDR2 reads YYEKEE (reference sequence). The CDR3 is 15 amino acids. This CDR3 is CASSLSVTGFQPQHF. DNA for the CDR3: TGTGCCAGCAGCTTGTCGGTGACAGGGTTTCAGCCCCAGCATTTT.

The J gene is TRBJ2-5, the V gene TRBV4-2; 9 bases are shared with TRBD2. J gave up 5 bases and V 2 bases, and 9 bases lay outside the gene matches. Germline V gene lookup returns CDR1 LGHNA and CDR2 YNFKEQ. This CDR3 is built from 16 residues. The CDR3 nucleotides are TGTGCCAGCAGCCAACCCCTAGCGGGGATGGAGGAGACCCAGTACTTC. It translates to CASSQPLAGMEETQYF.

The chain is built from TRBV5-1 and TRBJ2-5; D possibly corresponds to TRBD2 (5 bases). The CDR3 spans 14 residues. From germline, CDR1 is SGHRS and CDR2 YFSETQ. Deletions cut 2 bases from V and 2 bases from J, with 10 bases between. Written as DNA, the CDR3 is TGCGCCAGCAGCTTAGTGGGAGAACAAGAGACCCAGTACTTC. It specifies CASSLVGEQETQYF.

The J gene is TRBJ1-2, the V gene TRBV14; D gene ambiguous. This CDR3 contains 14 residues. Between the trimmed V and J ends, which lost 4 bases and 6 bases, there was a span of 15 bases. CDR1 and CDR2 from the germline V gene are SGHDN and FVKESK. Here the CDR3 reads CASSPWSNADGYTF. The DNA for the CDR3 is TGTGCCAGCAGCCCGTGGTCGAATGCAGATGGCTACACCTTC. Using reference TRBV14 and TRBJ1-2 for the parts outside the CDR3, the full variable domain is EAGVTQFPSHSVIEKGQTVTLRCDPISGHDNLYWYRRVMGKEIKFLLHFVKESKQDESGMPNNRFLAERTGGTYSTLKVQPAELEDSGVYFCASSPWSNADGYTFGSGTRLTVV.

CDR3 loop: CASSEWGQNTDTQYF. CDR3 bases: TGTGCCAGCAGTGAGTGGGGCCAGAACACAGATACGCAGTATTTT. This sequence joins TRBV6-1 and TRBJ2-3, with D possibly being TRBD1 (5 bases). The germline V gene encodes CDR1 MNHNS and CDR2 SASEGT. The V end was cut by 3 bases, the J end by 2 bases, with 12 bases between. This CDR3 is 15 amino acids long.

The J gene is TRBJ2-3, the V gene TRBV20-1; 7 nucleotides agree with TRBD2. The CDR3 extends over 13 amino acids. The germline V gene has CDR1 DFQATT and CDR2 SNEGSKA (reference sequence). The J segment lost 4 bases and the V segment lost 1 base, leaving 2 bases of the junction unmatched. The CDR3 DNA reads as TGCAGTGCTAGAGTTGCGGGGGCAGATACGCAGTATTTT. Translating it yields CSARVAGADTQYF.

In regard to this clonotype: A read error is possible here, since a much larger clone lies one base away. The chain uses TRBV5-1 and TRBJ2-3; TRBD1 agrees at 7 bases. CDR1 and CDR2 (germline): SGHRS, YFSETQ. The CDR3 consists of 14 residues. With 2 bases clipped from V and 4 bases from J, the junction kept 4 bases outside the gene matches. The CDR3 sequence is CASSFDRVSDTQYF. The CDR3 coding sequence is TGCGCCAGCAGCTTTGACAGGGTTTCAGATACGCAGTATTTT.

The rearrangement links TRBV6-1 to TRBJ1-2, with D perhaps matching TRBD1 (6 bases). This CDR3 contains 15 residues. CDR1 and CDR2 (germline): MNHNS, SASEGT. Trimming shortened V by 6 bases and J by 2 bases, and 16 bases separated the two germline ends. The CDR3 sequence: CASRTDSRGNYGYTF. Here the CDR3 DNA reads TGTGCCAGCAGAACGGACAGTCGAGGAAACTATGGCTACACCTTC.

This clonotype was counted a few times. Here the CDR3 reads CASSSGTGGKLFF. The CDR3, as DNA: TGTGCCAGCAGCTCCGGGACAGGGGGAAAACTGTTTTTT. The V gene is TRBV5-6, the J gene TRBJ1-4; 11 bases are a match to TRBD1. The CDR3 runs to 13 residues. V lost 3 bases, J lost 10 bases, and 2 bases stayed unmatched. Germline V gives CDR1 SGHDT, CDR2 YYEEEE.

V gene TRBV5-1 combines with J gene TRBJ2-3; weak D call: TRBD1 (6 bases). The CDR3 has 14 residues. CDR1 is SGHRS, CDR2 YFSETQ, per germline. The germline V and J ends were trimmed by 4 bases and 0 bases, with 9 bases remaining between them. The CDR3 protein is CASSETGSTDTQYF. The CDR3 bases are TGCGCCAGCAGCGAGACAGGTAGCACAGATACGCAGTATTTT.

This clonotype occurred a few times. J is TRBJ1-2 and V is TRBV12-3 or TRBV12-4; D gene ambiguous. The CDR3 is made up of 14 amino acids. V lost 2 bases, J lost 0 bases, and 7 bases lay in between. CDR3 coding DNA: TGTGCCAGCAGTTTATCGTCAACTAACTATGGCTACACCTTC. Translation gives CASSLSSTNYGYTF.

This clonotype was detected only a few times. The chain employs TRBV20-1 and TRBJ2-3; 8 bases match TRBD2. The V and J ends lost 0 bases and 6 bases, in that order; junction bases with no gene match: 17. CDR3 length equals 18 residues. Germline V gives CDR1 DFQATT, CDR2 SNEGSKA (reference sequence). CDR3 in DNA: TGCAGTGCTAGAGATTATCTAGTAGCGGGAACTTCCGGTGATACGCAGTATTTT. As protein: CSARDYLVAGTSGDTQYF.

As regards this clonotype: At one of its ends the junction is not consistent with the germline gene, which may arise from a read error. The genes are TRBV4-2 and TRBJ1-3, with D unresolved. The CDR3 is made up of 16 amino acids. CDR1 and CDR2 (germline): LGHNA, YNFKEQ. Here the CDR3 DNA reads TGTGCCAGCAGCCAAGATCGATCCAACTCTGGAAACACCATAAATTTT. This gives the protein CASSQDRSNSGNTINF.

V and J are TRBV6-1 and TRBJ2-1; TRBD1 matches 8 bases. The length of the CDR3 is 15 residues. Germline-derived CDR1 and CDR2 are MNHNS and SASEGT. V was pared by 1 base and J by 7 bases, with 6 bases of the junction left unmatched. The CDR3 is CASSEGQGARNEQFF. The CDR3 DNA is TGTGCCAGCAGTGAAGGGCAGGGGGCGCGAAATGAGCAGTTCTTC.

The chain combines TRBV9 with TRBJ2-3; TRBD1 or TRBD2 may be the D gene (5 bases each). Per the germline V gene, CDR1 is SGDLS and CDR2 is YYNGEE. The germline V and J ends were trimmed by 4 bases and 4 bases, with 19 bases remaining between them. The CDR3 extends over 16 amino acids. The CDR3 loop is CASSPIIGAGSDTQYF. The CDR3 DNA is TGTGCCAGCAGCCCTATCATAGGGGCGGGTTCAGATACGCAGTATTTT.

V is TRBV6-5 and J is TRBJ2-5; 8 bases fit TRBD2. V lost 0 bases and J lost 0; bases outside the gene matches: 9. The CDR3 is 18 residues long. Germline V gives CDR1 MNHEY, CDR2 SVGAGI. The CDR3 here is CASSYSGLAGYNQETQYF. CDR3 nucleotide sequence: TGTGCCAGCAGTTACTCCGGTCTAGCGGGTTATAACCAAGAGACCCAGTACTTC.

This clonotype came up a few times. This chain connects TRBV18 to TRBJ2-1; 8 nucleotides match TRBD1. The germline V gene encodes CDR1 KGHSH and CDR2 LQKENI. The CDR3 totals 16 residues. Losses at the gene ends were 4 bases for V and 0 bases for J; bases not matched to a gene: 5. CDR3 sequence reads: CASSRDRLGSYNEQFF. The CDR3 coding sequence is TGTGCCAGCTCACGGGACAGGCTGGGCTCCTACAATGAGCAGTTCTTC.